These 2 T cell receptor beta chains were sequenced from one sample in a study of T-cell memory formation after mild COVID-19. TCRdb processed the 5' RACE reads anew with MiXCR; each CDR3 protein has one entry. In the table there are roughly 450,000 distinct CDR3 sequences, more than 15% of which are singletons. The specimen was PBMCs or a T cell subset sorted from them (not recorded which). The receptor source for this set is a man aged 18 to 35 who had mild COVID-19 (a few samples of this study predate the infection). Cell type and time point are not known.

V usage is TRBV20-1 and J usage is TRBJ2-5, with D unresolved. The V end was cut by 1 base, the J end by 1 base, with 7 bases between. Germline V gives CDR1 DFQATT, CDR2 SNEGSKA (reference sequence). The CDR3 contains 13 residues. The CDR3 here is CSARGAVQETQYF. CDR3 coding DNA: TGCAGTGCTAGAGGGGCAGTCCAAGAGACCCAGTACTTC.

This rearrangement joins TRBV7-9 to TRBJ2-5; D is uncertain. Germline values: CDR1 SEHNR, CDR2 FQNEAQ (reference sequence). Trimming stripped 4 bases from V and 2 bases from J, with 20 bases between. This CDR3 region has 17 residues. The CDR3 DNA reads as TGTGCCAGCAGCTCCTCTTCGGACGGTGGGAATCAAGAGACCCAGTACTTC. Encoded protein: CASSSSSDGGNQETQYF.